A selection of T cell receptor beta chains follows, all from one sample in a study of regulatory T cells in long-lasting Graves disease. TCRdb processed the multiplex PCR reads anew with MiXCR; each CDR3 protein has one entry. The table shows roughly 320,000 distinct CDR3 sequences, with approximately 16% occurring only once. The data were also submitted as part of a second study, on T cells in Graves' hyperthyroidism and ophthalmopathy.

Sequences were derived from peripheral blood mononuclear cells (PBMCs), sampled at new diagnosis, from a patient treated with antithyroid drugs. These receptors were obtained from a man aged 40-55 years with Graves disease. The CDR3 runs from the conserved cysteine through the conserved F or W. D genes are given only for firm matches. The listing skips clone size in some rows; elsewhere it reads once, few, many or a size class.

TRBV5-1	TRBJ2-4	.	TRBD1	TGCGCCAGCAGCTGGGGGCGAGACAGGGGGGTCAAAAACATTCAGTACTTC	CASSWGRDRGVKNIQYF
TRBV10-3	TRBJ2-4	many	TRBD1	TGTGCCATCAGTCCCGGACAGGGCCTAGCCAAAAACATTCAGTACTTC	CAISPGQGLAKNIQYF
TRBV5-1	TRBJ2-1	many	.	TGCGCCAGCAGCTTGTCTGCAGGGAACAATGAGCAGTTCTTC	CASSLSAGNNEQFF
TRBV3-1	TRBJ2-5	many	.	TGTGCCAGCCGGGACGCGGGTCGAGAGACCCAGTACTTC	CASRDAGRETQYF
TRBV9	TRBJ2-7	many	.	TGTGCCAGCAGCGACCTAATGGGGAGCGAGCAGTACTTC	CASSDLMGSEQYF
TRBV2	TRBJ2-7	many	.	TGTGCCAGCAGTGCCAACTCCTACGAGCAGTACTTC	CASSANSYEQYF
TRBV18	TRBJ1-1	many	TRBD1	TGTGCCAGCTCACGGGCCGGGACAGGGGGGAGGAAAACTGAAGCTTTCTTT	CASSRAGTGGRKTEAFF
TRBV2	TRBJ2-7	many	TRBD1	TGTGCCAGCAGTGCATGGACAGGGGGCAACGAGCAGTACTTC	CASSAWTGGNEQYF
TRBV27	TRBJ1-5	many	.	TGTGCCAGCAGTCCCAGGGTTCAGCCCCAGCATTTT	CASSPRVQPQHF
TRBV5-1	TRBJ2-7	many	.	TGCGCCAGCAGCCCGGGGGGCGGGGAGTGGGAGCAGTACTTC	CASSPGGGEWEQYF
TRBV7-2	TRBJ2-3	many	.	TGTGCCAGCAGCTTAGTTGTGTCCCAAGATACGCAGTATTTT	CASSLVVSQDTQYF
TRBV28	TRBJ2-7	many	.	TGTGCCAGCAGTTCTCGAGTCTACGAGCAGTACTTC	CASSSRVYEQYF
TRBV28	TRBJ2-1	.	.	TGTGCCAGCAGTCTGTACACAGGAAACAATGAGCAGTTCTTC	CASSLYTGNNEQFF
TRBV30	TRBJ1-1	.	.	TGTGCCTGGATCAACCCGGAGGCCACTGAAGCTTTCTTT	CAWINPEATEAFF
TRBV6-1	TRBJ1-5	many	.	TGTGCCAGCAGTCCACTCGGGGGCGGGCAGCCCCAGCATTTT	CASSPLGGGQPQHF
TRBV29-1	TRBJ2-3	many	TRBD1	TGCAGCGCTAGAAATGACAGGGGCAGCGATACGCAGTATTTT	CSARNDRGSDTQYF
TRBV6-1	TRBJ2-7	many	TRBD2	TGTGCCAGCACAAAAACCCCCTCCGGGGGGGCAGCAGAAGAGCAGTACTTC	CASTKTPSGGAAEEQYF
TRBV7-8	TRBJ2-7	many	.	TGTGCCAGCAGCTTAGGACTGTCAACTTCCTACGAGCAGTACTTC	CASSLGLSTSYEQYF
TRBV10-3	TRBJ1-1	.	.	TGTGCCATCAGTGCTACAGAGAACACTGAAGCTTTCTTT	CAISATENTEAFF
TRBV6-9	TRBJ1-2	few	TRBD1	TGTGCCAGCAGTTACTTCGGACAGGGACTTAACTATGGCTACACCTTC	CASSYFGQGLNYGYTF
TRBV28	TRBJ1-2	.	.	TGTGCCAGCAGTCCCCCCGCAGCAGATGGCTACACCTTC	CASSPPAADGYTF
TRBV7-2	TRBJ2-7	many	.	TGTGCCAGCAGCTTAGGGATGGCGGGTAGGGGGAGCTCCTACGAGCAGTACTTC	CASSLGMAGRGSSYEQYF
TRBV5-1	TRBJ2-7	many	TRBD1	TGCGCCAGCAGTCGTACAGGGGCCTACGAGCAGTACTTC	CASSRTGAYEQYF
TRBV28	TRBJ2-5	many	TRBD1	TGTGCCAGCAGTCCAGACAGGGGCAAGACCCAGTACTTC	CASSPDRGKTQYF
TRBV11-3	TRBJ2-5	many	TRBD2	TGTGCCAGCAGCTTAGTAGGACGGGGACTAGCGGAGACCCAGTACTTC	CASSLVGRGLAETQYF
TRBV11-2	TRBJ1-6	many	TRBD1	TGTGCCAGCAGCTCCTTTGGGACAGTCTATAATTCACCCCTCCACTTT	CASSSFGTVYNSPLHF
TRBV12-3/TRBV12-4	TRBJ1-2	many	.	TGTGCCAGCAGCCACGGGACCTTCTATGGCTACACCTTC	CASSHGTFYGYTF
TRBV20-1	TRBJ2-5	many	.	TGCAGTGCGAACAGTTTTACTAGGGGAGGAGAGACCCAGTACTTC	CSANSFTRGGETQYF
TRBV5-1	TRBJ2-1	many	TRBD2	TGCGCCAGCAGCCCCGGGTCTAGCGGCTTCTACAATGAGCAGTTCTTC	CASSPGSSGFYNEQFF
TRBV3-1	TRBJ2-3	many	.	TGTGCCAGCAGCCAAGAGGTTAGCGGCGGTGATACGCAGTATTTT	CASSQEVSGGDTQYF
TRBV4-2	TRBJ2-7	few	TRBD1	TGTGCCAGCAGCCAAGTATCGACAGGGTCCAACGAGCAGTACTTC	CASSQVSTGSNEQYF
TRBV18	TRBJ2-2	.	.	TGTGCCAGCTCACCACGTCCGACCGGGGAGCTGTTTTTT	CASSPRPTGELFF
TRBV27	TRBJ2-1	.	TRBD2	TGTGCCAGCAGACCGGGACTAGCGGGGGGGCTCTGGCAGTTCTTC	CASRPGLAGGLWQFF
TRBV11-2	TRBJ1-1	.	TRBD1	TGTGCCAGCAGCTTGGGACAGAGGGGCACTGAAGCTTTCTTT	CASSLGQRGTEAFF
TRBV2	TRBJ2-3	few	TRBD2	TGTGCCAGCAGGACCTTCCGGACTAGCGGGGGCCTAGATACGCAGTATTTT	CASRTFRTSGGLDTQYF
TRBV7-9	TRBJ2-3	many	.	TGTGCCAGCAGCCGGCAGGACAACACAGATACGCAGTATTTT	CASSRQDNTDTQYF
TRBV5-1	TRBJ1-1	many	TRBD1	TGCGCCAGCAGCTTTAGGACAGGGCCGAACACTGAAGCTTTCTTT	CASSFRTGPNTEAFF
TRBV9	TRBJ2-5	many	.	TGTGCCAGCAGCGTAGTAGGATGGGAAGGAGAGACCCAGTACTTC	CASSVVGWEGETQYF
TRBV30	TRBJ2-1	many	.	TGTGCCTGGACTCCCCTGGGGGACCAATACAATGAGCAGTTCTTC	CAWTPLGDQYNEQFF
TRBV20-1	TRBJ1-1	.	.	TGCAGTGCTAGAGATCTTGGGTGGGTGAGCACTGAAGCTTTCTTT	CSARDLGWVSTEAFF
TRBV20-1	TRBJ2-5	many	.	TGCAGTGCATCAAACCGGGACATCCAAGAGACCCAGTACTTC	CSASNRDIQETQYF